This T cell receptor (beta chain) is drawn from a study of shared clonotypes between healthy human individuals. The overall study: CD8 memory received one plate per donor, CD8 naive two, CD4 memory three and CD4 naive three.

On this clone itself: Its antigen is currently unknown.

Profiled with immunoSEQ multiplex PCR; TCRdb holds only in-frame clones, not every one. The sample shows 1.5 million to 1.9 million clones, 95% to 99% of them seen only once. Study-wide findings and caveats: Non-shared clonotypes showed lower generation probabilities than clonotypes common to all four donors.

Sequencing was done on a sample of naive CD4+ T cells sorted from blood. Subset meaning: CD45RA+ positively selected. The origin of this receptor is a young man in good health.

CDR3 coding DNA: TGTGCCAGCAGCTTTCCGGGACCGACTACGGGGGAGCAGTACTTC. Translation: CASSFPGPTTGEQYF. The V call is TRBV5-4, the J call TRBJ2-7; perhaps D is TRBD1 or TRBD2 (5 bases each). This CDR3 has 15 residues. Looked up from germline, CDR1 is SGHNT and CDR2 is YYREEE (reference sequence). V was shortened by 2 bases and J by 7 bases, with 19 bases between the two germline ends.